A single T cell receptor (beta chain) is shown here with its context. Germline V gene data show CDR1 as LNHDA and CDR2 as SQIVND (reference sequence). The CDR3 totals 15 residues. V was cut by 5 bases and J by 6 bases, with 17 bases left in between. CD8+ and CD4+ T cells from blood underwent TCR beta sequencing. The multiple sclerosis controls were treatment-naive patients, and their relapsing-remitting disease was stable or active. The TEMRA cells underwent FACS enrichment, while the CD8+ and CD4+ T cells underwent negative isolation. The source of the sample is a study of CD8 T cells in Susac syndrome. RNA was extracted with the RNeasy kit, and a quantity of about 0.5 to 1 ug was reverse transcribed using random hexamers. Amplification of TCR beta CDR3 used immunoSEQ multiplex PCR across 54 Vbeta and 13 Jbeta. TCRdb re-called the immunoSEQ multiplex PCR reads with MiXCR, one entry per CDR3 protein. This sample has 100,000 to 150,000 distinct CDR3 sequences; approximately 93% occur once, and the top ten carry around 0.3%.

Sequencing was performed on CD8+ T cells from PBMCs. This clonotype was sampled from a human donor with multiple sclerosis. This rearrangement joins TRBV19 to TRBJ2-1; a weak D match, TRBD2 (5 bases). The CDR3 loop is CASSPPWRAPNEQFF. DNA for the CDR3: TGTGCCAGTAGTCCCCCGTGGCGGGCGCCCAATGAGCAGTTCTTC. The whole variable domain, filled in from reference TRBV19 and TRBJ2-1, reads DGGITQSPKYLFRKEGQNVTLSCEQNLNHDAMYWYRQDPGQGLRLIYYSQIVNDFQKGDIAEGYSVSREKKESFPLTVTSAQKNPTAFYLCASSPPWRAPNEQFFGPGTRLTVL.